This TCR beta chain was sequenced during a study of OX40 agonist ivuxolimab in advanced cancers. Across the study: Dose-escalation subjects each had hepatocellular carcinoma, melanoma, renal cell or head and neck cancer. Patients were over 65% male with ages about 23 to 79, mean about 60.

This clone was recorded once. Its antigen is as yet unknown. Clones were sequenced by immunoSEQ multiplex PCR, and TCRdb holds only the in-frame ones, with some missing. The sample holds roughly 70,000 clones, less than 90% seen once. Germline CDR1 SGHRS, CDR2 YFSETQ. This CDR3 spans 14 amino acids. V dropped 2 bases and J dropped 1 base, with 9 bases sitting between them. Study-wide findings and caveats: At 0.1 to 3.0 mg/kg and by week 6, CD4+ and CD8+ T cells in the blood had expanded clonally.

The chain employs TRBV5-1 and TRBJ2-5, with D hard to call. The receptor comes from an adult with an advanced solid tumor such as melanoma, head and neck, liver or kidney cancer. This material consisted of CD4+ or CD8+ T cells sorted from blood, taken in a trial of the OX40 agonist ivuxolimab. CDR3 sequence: CASSFATRQETQYF. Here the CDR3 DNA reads TGCGCCAGCAGCTTCGCGACTCGCCAAGAGACCCAGTACTTC.